Described below is a single T cell receptor (beta chain) sequence and its context. This record comes from a study of T-cell memory formation after mild COVID-19. TCRdb re-analysed the 5' RACE reads in MiXCR, keeping a single row per CDR3 protein. The table lists about 190,000 distinct CDR3 sequences, around 20% of them singletons. The CDR3 is made up of 14 amino acids. Losses at the gene ends were 4 bases for V and 1 base for J; bases not matched to a gene: 0. This clonotype originated in an adult woman who had mild COVID-19 (a few samples of this study predate the infection). Cell type and time point are not known. V and J are TRBV12-3 or TRBV12-4 and TRBJ1-3, with 8 bases that match TRBD1. Sequenced sample: PBMCs or a T cell subset sorted from them (not recorded which). CDR3 DNA sequence: TGTGCCAGCAGTTACAGGGGGTCTGGAAACACCATATATTTT. Its translation: CASSYRGSGNTIYF.